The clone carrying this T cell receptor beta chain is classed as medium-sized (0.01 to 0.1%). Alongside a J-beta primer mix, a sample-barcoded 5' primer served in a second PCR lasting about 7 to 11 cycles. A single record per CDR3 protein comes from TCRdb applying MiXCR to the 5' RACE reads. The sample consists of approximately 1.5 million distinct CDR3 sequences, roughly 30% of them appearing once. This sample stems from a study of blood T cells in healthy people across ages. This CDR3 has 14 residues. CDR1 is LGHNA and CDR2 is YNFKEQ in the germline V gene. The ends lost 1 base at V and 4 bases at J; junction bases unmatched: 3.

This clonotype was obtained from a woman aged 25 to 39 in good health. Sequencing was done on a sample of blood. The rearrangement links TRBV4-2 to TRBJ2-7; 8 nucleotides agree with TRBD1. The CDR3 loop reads CASSQVQGAYEQYF. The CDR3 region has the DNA TGTGCCAGCAGCCAAGTGCAGGGGGCTTACGAGCAGTACTTC.